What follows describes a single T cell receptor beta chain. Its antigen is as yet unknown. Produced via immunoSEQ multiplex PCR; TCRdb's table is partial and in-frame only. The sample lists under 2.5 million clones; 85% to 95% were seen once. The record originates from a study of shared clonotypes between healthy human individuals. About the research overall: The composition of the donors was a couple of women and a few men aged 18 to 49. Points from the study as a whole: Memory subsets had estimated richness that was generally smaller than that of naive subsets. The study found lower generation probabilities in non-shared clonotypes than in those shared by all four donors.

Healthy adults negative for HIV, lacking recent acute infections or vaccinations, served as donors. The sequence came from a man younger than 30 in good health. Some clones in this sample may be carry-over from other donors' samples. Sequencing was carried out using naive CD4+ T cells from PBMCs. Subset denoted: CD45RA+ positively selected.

Here the CDR3 reads CASSRTTGLSYEQYF. The CDR3 DNA follows: TGTGCCAGCAGCCGGACGACAGGGTTAAGCTACGAGCAGTACTTC. The V and J genes are TRBV5-4 and TRBJ2-7, with 7 bases aligning to TRBD1. CDR3 length: 15 residues. CDR1 SGHNT and CDR2 YYREEE come from the germline V gene (reference sequence). Trimming cost V 4 bases and J 3 bases; bases outside gene matches: 10.